This TCR beta chain was profiled in a study of control samples from healthy donors and cancer patients. Trimming pared 3 bases from V and 10 bases from J, leaving 16 bases between. The CDR3 loop spans 14 amino acids. Germline CDR1 reads SGDLS; CDR2 reads YYNGEE. Assay: immunoSEQ multiplex PCR; the TCRdb copy retains only in-frame clones and omits some. The data show around 140,000 clones, with 92% seen just once and around 5.1% held by the top ten. V gene TRBV9 combines with J gene TRBJ1-4, with no clear D. The sequencing input was blood. This TCR came from a man aged 18-30 years in good health. The CDR3 sequence is CASSAGKDGGKLFF. The CDR3 bases are TGTGCCAGCAGCGCCGGGAAAGACGGAGGAAAACTGTTTTTT.